The 24 T cell receptor beta chains below were found in one sample sequenced in a study of long-term antiretroviral therapy in people with HIV (dated by TCRdb to the early 2020s). Sequencing of the TRB variable region was done with the immunoSEQ hsTCRB v3.0 assay at survey level resolution. The table was pulled from immuneACCESS by TCRdb, which kept in-frame rearrangements only. Such tables lose some clones; where checked, under half of the loss comes from unresolved V genes, and the rest has no known cause. Within this sample are nearly 20,000 clones, with 80% of them counted one time only. Together, the top ten hold about 11% of the sample. The source material was unsorted PBMCs, sampled 0.2 years after starting antiretroviral therapy. These receptors were taken from a woman in her thirties or forties with HIV.

The chain recombines TRBV6-5 with TRBJ2-5; D unresolved. The CDR3 runs 12 residues. The V end lost 2 bases, the J end lost 5 bases, and 6 bases lay between the germline ends. Germline V gene data show CDR1 as MNHEY and CDR2 as SVGAGI. The CDR3 DNA sequence: TGTGCCAGCAGTTACGGTTGGGAGACCCAGTACTTC. Protein product: CASSYGWETQYF.

In its sample, this clone ranks as medium-sized. J is TRBJ1-2 and V is TRBV11-2, with TRBD1 as a possible D gene (6 bases). The CDR3 runs to 13 residues. V lost 5 bases, J lost 4 bases, and 11 bases lay in between. The germline CDR1 and CDR2 sequences are SGHAT and FQNNGV. CDR3 region: CASSRTALYGYTF. The CDR3 nucleotides are TGTGCCAGCAGCAGGACAGCTCTCTATGGCTACACCTTC. The full variable domain, its missing parts supplied by reference TRBV11-2 and TRBJ1-2, is EAGVAQSPRYKIIEKRQSVAFWCNPISGHATLYWYQQILGQGPKLLIQFQNNGVVDDSQLPKDRFSAERLKGVDSTLKIQPAKLEDSAVYLCASSRTALYGYTFGSGTRLTVV.

The chain recombines TRBV19 with TRBJ2-7; 8 nucleotides agree with TRBD1. This CDR3 is built from 15 residues. Germline lookup yields CDR1 LNHDA and CDR2 SQIVND (reference sequence). J gave up 0 bases and V 1 base, and 2 bases lay outside the gene matches. CDR3 residues: CASSIGTGFSYEQYF. DNA for the CDR3: TGTGCCAGTAGTATAGGGACAGGGTTCTCCTACGAGCAGTACTTC.

The genes are TRBV2 and TRBJ2-2; D uncertain. Germline lookup yields CDR1 SNHLY and CDR2 FYNNEI. The CDR3 length is 14 residues. Trimming cost V 3 bases and J 0 bases, with 5 bases left between them. Here the CDR3 DNA reads TGTGCCAGCAGTGAGACAACGAACACCGGGGAGCTGTTTTTT. Residues: CASSETTNTGELFF.

DNA for the CDR3: TGCGCCAGCAGCCAAGAGCCTAGCGGGGCGCGACTTGCGAACACCGGGGAGCTGTTTTTT. Amino acids: CASSQEPSGARLANTGELFF. This chain joins TRBV4-3 and TRBJ2-2, with 9 nucleotides matching TRBD2. V trimming: 0 bases; J trimming: 0 bases; junction bases outside the gene matches: 11. The germline V gene encodes CDR1 LGHNA and CDR2 YSLEER. This CDR3 contains 20 residues.

The chain has TRBV9 and TRBJ1-5; the D is unclear. Trimming left V 0 bases short and J 4 bases short, with 5 bases between. Germline V gene lookup returns CDR1 SGDLS and CDR2 YYNGEE. This CDR3 comprises 13 residues. The CDR3 spells CASSVALNQPQHF. DNA for the CDR3: TGTGCCAGCAGCGTAGCCCTGAATCAGCCCCAGCATTTT.

This clone was found a few times. The V gene is TRBV30, the J gene TRBJ2-7, with a possible D match to TRBD1 (6 bases). This CDR3 is built from 14 residues. Germline CDR1 and CDR2: GTSNPN and SVGIG (reference sequence). The V and J ends lost 0 bases and 4 bases respectively, with 13 bases between them. The CDR3 coding sequence is TGTGCCTGGAGTGTAGGCGGAACAGGGTACGAGCAGTACTTC. Translating gives CAWSVGGTGYEQYF.

The chain employs TRBV6-5 and TRBJ1-3; 7 bases line up with TRBD1. This CDR3 has 16 residues. Germline V gene lookup returns CDR1 MNHEY and CDR2 SVGAGI. With 2 bases clipped from V and 0 bases from J, the junction kept 4 bases outside the gene matches. The CDR3 region is CASSYAGTDSGNTIYF. CDR3 nucleotides: TGTGCCAGCAGTTACGCAGGGACAGACTCTGGAAACACCATATATTTT.

The CDR3 spells CASSLNSGEGYEQYF. The CDR3 region has the DNA TGTGCCAGCAGCTTGAACTCGGGAGAGGGCTACGAGCAGTACTTC. The V and J genes are TRBV5-4 and TRBJ2-7; D may be TRBD2 (6 bases). The V gene's germline CDR1 is SGHNT and CDR2 YYREEE (reference sequence). This CDR3 spans 15 amino acids. The V end was cut by 1 base, the J end by 3 bases, with 14 bases between.

This chain uses TRBV5-1 with TRBJ1-5, with a tentative D call TRBD1 (5 bases). The CDR3 runs to 14 residues. Trimming removed 0 bases at V and 1 base at J, with 5 bases between. Germline V gives CDR1 SGHRS, CDR2 YFSETQ. This chain's CDR3 is CASSLGQSNQPQHF. For the CDR3, the DNA is TGCGCCAGCAGCTTGGGACAGAGCAATCAGCCCCAGCATTTT.

The chain couples TRBV6-5 to TRBJ1-5; TRBD1 agrees at 10 bases. The length of the CDR3 is 14 residues. V dropped 5 bases and J dropped 5; count of bases not matched to a gene: 3. CDR1 and CDR2 (germline): MNHEY, SVGAGI. In nucleotides, the CDR3 is TGTGCCAGCAGTGGGACAGGGGCATATCAGCCCCAGCATTTT. The encoded protein is CASSGTGAYQPQHF.

CDR3 protein: CASSDSRVMNTEAFF. The CDR3 region has the DNA TGTGCCAGCAGCGATTCCAGGGTTATGAACACTGAAGCTTTCTTT. The chain joins TRBV6-1 to TRBJ1-1, with D tentatively TRBD1 (5 bases). Trimming cost V 6 bases and J 0 bases, with 14 bases left between them. The CDR3 runs to 15 residues. Germline assignment: CDR1 MNHNS and CDR2 SASEGT.

The chain links TRBV9 to TRBJ2-7, with TRBD2 matching over 8 bases. CDR3 size: 15 residues. V shed 4 bases, J shed 3 bases, and the junction held 9 bases outside the gene matches. Germline CDR1 is SGDLS and CDR2 is YYNGEE. In nucleotides, the CDR3 is TGTGCCAGCAGCCCAATCCCGGGGGGGTACTACGAGCAGTACTTC. Protein: CASSPIPGGYYEQYF.

A single count supports this clone. The chain recombines TRBV7-2 with TRBJ2-2, with TRBD1 matching over 11 bases. Trimming removed 6 bases from V and 5 bases from J; junction bases left unmatched: 2. Germline loops: CDR1 SGHTA, CDR2 FQGNSA. CDR3 length equals 14 residues. The CDR3 sequence: CASRDRGPTGELFF. Here the CDR3 DNA reads TGTGCCAGCAGGGACAGGGGGCCAACCGGGGAGCTGTTTTTT.

This chain uses TRBV10-3 with TRBJ2-7, with TRBD1 identical over 9 bases. Germline V gene sequence: CDR1 ENHRY, CDR2 SYGVKD. The CDR3 loop spans 14 amino acids. With 11 bases clipped from V and 2 bases from J, the junction kept 10 bases outside the gene matches. CDR3 nucleotide sequence: TGTGCCGTTACCAGACAGGGGGATCCCTACGAGCAGTACTTC. Amino acids: CAVTRQGDPYEQYF.

The genes are TRBV29-1 and TRBJ2-2, with D perhaps matching TRBD2 (5 bases). The length of the CDR3 is 15 residues. V gave up 1 base and J gave up 6 bases, with 15 bases separating them. Per germline, CDR1 SQVTM and CDR2 ANQGSEA. This CDR3 is CSVEVLGRLAGELFF. CDR3 DNA sequence: TGCAGCGTTGAAGTACTAGGCCGGCTCGCCGGGGAGCTGTTTTTT.

This chain joins TRBV19 and TRBJ2-1; the match to TRBD2 covers 8 bases. J lost 0 bases, V lost 2 bases, and 3 bases had no gene match. This CDR3 is built from 16 residues. CDR1 LNHDA and CDR2 SQIVND come from the germline V gene (reference sequence). CDR3 in amino acids: CASSITGTSSYNEQFF. In nucleotides, the CDR3 is TGTGCCAGTAGTATAACCGGGACTAGCTCCTACAATGAGCAGTTCTTC.

A few counts support this clone. The chain couples TRBV6-5 to TRBJ1-2; weak D call: TRBD1 (6 bases). This CDR3 has 15 residues. Germline CDR1 reads MNHEY; CDR2 reads SVGAGI. Trimming stripped 2 bases from V and 6 bases from J, with 16 bases between. CDR3 sequence: CASSYGTGTTNGYTF. The CDR3 DNA reads as TGTGCCAGCAGTTACGGAACCGGGACAACAAATGGCTACACCTTC.

The V gene is TRBV7-9, the J gene TRBJ2-7; 7 nucleotides line up with TRBD1. The CDR3 spans 14 residues. The J segment lost 2 bases and the V segment lost 5 bases, leaving 6 bases of the junction unmatched. Germline V gene data show CDR1 as SEHNR and CDR2 as FQNEAQ (reference sequence). CDR3 bases: TGTGCCAGCAGCCCGAAAGACAGGGCCTACGAGCAGTACTTC. Encoded protein: CASSPKDRAYEQYF.

The chain uses TRBV5-1 and TRBJ2-1; possible D gene TRBD2, 6 bases. The CDR3 has 16 amino acids. The V end lost 0 bases, the J end lost 0 bases, and 10 bases lay between the germline ends. The germline V gene has CDR1 SGHRS and CDR2 YFSETQ. The CDR3 nucleotides read TGCGCCAGCAGCTTGGCCGGCGGGGCCTCCTACAATGAGCAGTTCTTC. Translation gives CASSLAGGASYNEQFF. Complete variable domain (other parts from reference TRBV5-1 and TRBJ2-1): KAGVTQTPRYLIKTRGQQVTLSCSPISGHRSVSWYQQTPGQGLQFLFEYFSETQRNKGNFPGRFSGRQFSNSRSEMNVSTLELGDSALYLCASSLAGGASYNEQFFGPGTRLTVL.

The chain employs TRBV5-4 and TRBJ2-3; 9 bases match TRBD1. Germline CDR1 and CDR2: SGHNT and YYREEE (reference sequence). The J segment lost 2 bases and the V segment lost 0 bases, leaving 7 bases of the junction unmatched. The CDR3 length is 17 residues. The CDR3: CASSLGRGTGLTDTQYF. In nucleotides, the CDR3 is TGTGCCAGCAGCTTGGGGCGGGGGACAGGGCTCACAGATACGCAGTATTTT. Supplemented by reference TRBV5-4 and TRBJ2-3, the full variable domain reads ETGVTQSPTHLIKTRGQQVTLRCSSQSGHNTVSWYQQALGQGPQFIFQYYREEENGRGNFPPRFSGLQFPNYSSELNVNALELDDSALYLCASSLGRGTGLTDTQYFGPGTRLTVL.

The rearrangement uses TRBV6-5 and TRBJ1-5, with D unresolved. CDR1 is MNHEY, CDR2 SVGAGI, per germline. The CDR3 runs 15 residues. Trimming pared 0 bases from V and 1 base from J, leaving 7 bases between. The CDR3: CASSYSSVSNQPQHF. The CDR3 region has the DNA TGTGCCAGCAGTTACTCGAGTGTCAGCAATCAGCCCCAGCATTTT.

The genes are TRBV19 and TRBJ1-1; tentative D call: TRBD1 (6 bases). The CDR3 spans 15 residues. V lost 5 bases and J lost 3, with 16 bases in between. Germline assignment: CDR1 LNHDA and CDR2 SQIVND (reference sequence). The CDR3 coding sequence is TGTGCCAGTAGTTTATTTGGGGGGGCGGACACTGAAGCTTTCTTT. This encodes CASSLFGGADTEAFF.

CDR3 sequence: CASSLGGGLGTGELFF. The CDR3 DNA is TGTGCCAGCAGCTTAGGTGGGGGCCTCGGCACCGGGGAGCTGTTTTTT. The V and J genes are TRBV11-2 and TRBJ2-2; a weak D match, TRBD1 (6 bases). The V and J ends lost 1 base and 4 bases respectively, with 13 bases between them. In germline, CDR1 is SGHAT, CDR2 FQNNGV. CDR3 length: 16 amino acids.